This is a list of T cell receptor beta chains from one sample in a study of cytomegalovirus exposure and HLA in healthy donors. Generated by immunoSEQ multiplex PCR, the TCRdb table keeps only in-frame clones and is missing some. The data contain roughly 160,000 clones, around 80% of them singletons. Sequencing was performed on PBMCs. These receptors originate from a man aged 35 to 55 in good health and CMV-seronegative. The conserved cysteine and the conserved F or W are not part of the CDR3 here. The order of the fields is V gene, clone size, CDR3 protein. Where a row states a size, it is once, few, many or the class of an expanded clone; other rows omit it.

V gene: TRBV6-5; clone size: -; CDR3 protein: ASSYGSAREAF
V gene: TRBV7-9; clone size: -; CDR3 protein: ASSSIGGIYNEQF
V gene: TRBV5-1; clone size: -; CDR3 protein: ASSFDRGNTEAF
V gene: TRBV30; clone size: -; CDR3 protein: AWRPTGDANTGELF
V gene: TRBV7-9; clone size: -; CDR3 protein: ASSFGVVTEAF
V gene: TRBV7-9; clone size: -; CDR3 protein: ASTTSRGSGANVLT
V gene: TRBV6-6; clone size: few; CDR3 protein: ASSYNRGSYEQY
V gene: TRBV7-9; clone size: few; CDR3 protein: TSSSDSLEAL
V gene: TRBV5-6; clone size: -; CDR3 protein: ASSLKGGPDSYNSPLH
V gene: TRBV5-4; clone size: few; CDR3 protein: ASSLAGTGSYEQY
V gene: TRBV9; clone size: -; CDR3 protein: ASSVGDMGTGELF
V gene: TRBV4-1; clone size: few; CDR3 protein: ASSQDRQGSSGANVLT
V gene: TRBV20-1; clone size: once; CDR3 protein: SVPGFSPLH
V gene: TRBV9; clone size: -; CDR3 protein: ASSVAPHRTGVNEQF
V gene: TRBV6-4; clone size: few; CDR3 protein: ASSEGGAGTDTQY
V gene: TRBV11-1; clone size: few; CDR3 protein: ASRASIGHSLQADTQY
V gene: TRBV7-8; clone size: -; CDR3 protein: ASSPDTFYEQY
V gene: TRBV30; clone size: -; CDR3 protein: AWAPGRAENYGYT
V gene: TRBV6-1; clone size: -; CDR3 protein: ASRGLRNTEAF
V gene: TRBV28; clone size: -; CDR3 protein: ASSLIGGGEETQY
V gene: TRBV13; clone size: -; CDR3 protein: ASSSGGAKNIQY
V gene: TRBV11-2; clone size: -; CDR3 protein: ASSPDRSYEQY
V gene: TRBV6-4; clone size: -; CDR3 protein: ASSPRTGDETQY
V gene: TRBV14; clone size: few; CDR3 protein: ASSQDSGGTGDEQF
V gene: TRBV11-3; clone size: -; CDR3 protein: ASQGSMNTEAF
V gene: TRBV6-5; clone size: -; CDR3 protein: ASSYGRGLDQDTQY
V gene: TRBV4-2; clone size: -; CDR3 protein: ASSSVALADSGNTIY
V gene: TRBV6-1; clone size: few; CDR3 protein: ASSERQEGAYNEQF
V gene: TRBV2; clone size: few; CDR3 protein: ASSVFRGGDTQY
V gene: TRBV29-1; clone size: few; CDR3 protein: SAKGGGNTEAF
V gene: TRBV7-6; clone size: -; CDR3 protein: ASSPGQTTNEKLF
V gene: TRBV18; clone size: -; CDR3 protein: ASSPVTGVTDTQY